What follows are 28 T cell receptor beta chains derived from one specimen sequenced in a study of T cell responses to AZD1222 COVID-19 vaccine (dated by TCRdb to about 2021). The time point label here, explained by the study, means: baseline before first vaccination. The protocol used for the library was the immunoSEQ multiplex PCR assay. The table comes from immuneACCESS by way of TCRdb, which keeps in-frame sequences with V and J called. Part of the clones is missing from these tables; in studies checked, under half for an unresolved V gene and the rest for unknown reasons. This sample holds 120,000 or so clones; 80% to 90% were observed only once. Around 1.6% of the sample is in the top ten clones. Sequenced material: peripheral blood, taken on day 0 of AZD1222 vaccination. These receptor sequences come from an adult in good health.

The CDR3 here is CASSPGDTEAFF. The CDR3 bases are TGTGCCAGCAGCCCCGGTGACACTGAAGCTTTCTTT. This sequence joins TRBV5-6 and TRBJ1-1; D not certain. V lost 4 bases and J lost 3, with 7 bases in between. The germline gives CDR1 SGHDT, CDR2 YYEEEE. The CDR3 totals 12 residues.

This rearrangement joins TRBV19 to TRBJ1-5, with 8 bases matching TRBD1. After removal of 6 bases from V and 11 bases from J, the junction contained 9 bases not matched to a gene. CDR1 is LNHDA, CDR2 SQIVND, per germline (reference sequence). The CDR3 is 13 residues long. CDR3 in DNA: TGTGCCAGTAGCATACAGGGGGGAGGGGCCCAGCATTTT. Amino acids: CASSIQGGGAQHF.

The V and J genes are TRBV10-2 and TRBJ2-5; 12 bases align to TRBD2. Per the germline V gene, CDR1 is WSHSY and CDR2 is SAAADI. This CDR3 has 15 residues. J lost 4 bases, V lost 4 bases, and 4 bases had no gene match. The CDR3 is CASSVLAGGLETQYF. In nucleotides, the CDR3 is TGCGCCAGCAGTGTACTAGCGGGGGGTCTAGAGACCCAGTACTTC.

This clone has only a few counts. This chain links TRBV2 with TRBJ1-2, with TRBD1 matching over 8 bases. The junction had 3 bases not matched to a gene; V was cut back by 1 base and J by 5 bases. The CDR3 loop spans 14 amino acids. The germline gives CDR1 SNHLY, CDR2 FYNNEI. CDR3 in DNA: TGTGCCAGCAGTGAAGGGACAGGGATTTATGGCTACACCTTC. Translated, it gives CASSEGTGIYGYTF.

This chain uses TRBV9 with TRBJ1-1, with 10 nucleotides matching TRBD1. The CDR3 contains 22 residues. After removal of 0 bases from V and 3 bases from J, the junction contained 23 bases not matched to a gene. Germline CDR1 SGDLS, CDR2 YYNGEE. The CDR3 spells CASSVGYDPYSTGGIGDTEAFF. The CDR3, as DNA: TGTGCCAGCAGCGTAGGGTACGACCCGTATTCGACAGGGGGCATAGGAGACACTGAAGCTTTCTTT. The entire variable domain, with the rest obtained from reference TRBV9 and TRBJ1-1, is as follows: DSGVTQTPKHLITATGQRVTLRCSPRSGDLSVYWYQQSLDQGLQFLIQYYNGEERAKGNILERFSAQQFPDLHSELNLSSLELGDSALYFCASSVGYDPYSTGGIGDTEAFFGQGTRLTVV.

Here the CDR3 reads CASSLSRPRVTNTEAFF. The CDR3 nucleotides read TGCGCCAGCAGCTTATCAAGACCCAGGGTAACAAACACTGAAGCTTTCTTT. This chain connects TRBV5-1 to TRBJ1-1; possible D gene TRBD1, 5 bases. Germline V gene data show CDR1 as SGHRS and CDR2 as YFSETQ. V gave up 2 bases and J gave up 2 bases, with 19 bases separating them. The CDR3 covers 17 residues.

This clone was picked up a small number of times. The chain is built from TRBV30 and TRBJ1-2, with unresolved D. The CDR3 consists of 14 residues. V was shortened by 2 bases and J by 2 bases, with 12 bases between the two germline ends. Germline CDR1 reads GTSNPN; CDR2 reads SVGIG (reference sequence). CDR3 sequence reads: CAWSTHSQNYGYTF. CDR3 sequence (DNA): TGTGCCTGGAGTACCCACTCGCAGAACTATGGCTACACCTTC.

The rearrangement links TRBV10-3 to TRBJ2-7; 10 bases match TRBD2. The V and J ends lost 10 bases and 6 bases, in that order; junction bases with no gene match: 9. The CDR3 is made up of 13 amino acids. CDR1 ENHRY and CDR2 SYGVKD come from the germline V gene. CDR3 protein: CATSGLASGEQYF. Here the CDR3 DNA reads TGTGCCACCTCGGGACTAGCGTCTGGCGAGCAGTACTTC.

The chain couples TRBV5-4 to TRBJ2-6, with 7 bases aligning to TRBD1. CDR1 and CDR2 (germline): SGHNT, YYREEE (reference sequence). CDR3 length equals 17 residues. With 10 bases clipped from V and 0 bases from J, the junction kept 13 bases outside the gene matches. The CDR3 sequence: CAAQEGQAYSGANVLTF. The CDR3 nucleotides read TGTGCCGCACAAGAAGGACAGGCGTACTCTGGGGCCAACGTCCTGACTTTC.

This chain links TRBV30 with TRBJ1-1, with TRBD1 as a possible D gene (6 bases). The V gene lost 4 bases and the J gene lost 11 bases, with 20 bases spanning the gap. The CDR3 is made up of 13 amino acids. Germline V gene lookup returns CDR1 GTSNPN and CDR2 SVGIG (reference sequence). CDR3 residues: CAWTRRGARDAFF. The CDR3 nucleotides read TGTGCCTGGACCCGGCGGGGGGCAAGGGATGCTTTCTTT.

V is TRBV3-1 (or the pseudogene TRBV3-2) and J is TRBJ1-2, with a possible D match to TRBD1 (5 bases). CDR1 is LGHDT and CDR2 is YNNKEL in the germline V gene (reference sequence). V was trimmed by 1 base and J by 8 bases, leaving 11 bases between them. The CDR3 extends over 13 amino acids. The CDR3 nucleotides read TGTGCCAGCAGCCAAGGGTATAGGGGCGGCTACACCTTC. Translating it yields CASSQGYRGGYTF.

The chain combines TRBV11-3 with TRBJ2-1; TRBD1 matches 9 bases. This CDR3 contains 14 residues. V lost 4 bases to trimming and J lost 10 bases; unmatched junction nucleotides: 8. Germline V CDR1 and CDR2: SGHNT, YENEEA. The CDR3 is CASSSGQGGKEQFF. DNA for the CDR3: TGTGCCAGCAGCTCGGGACAGGGCGGAAAGGAGCAGTTCTTC.

V is TRBV5-1 and J is TRBJ2-2; the match to TRBD2 covers 10 bases. The V and J ends lost 4 bases and 0 bases, in that order; junction bases with no gene match: 6. Germline assignment: CDR1 SGHRS and CDR2 YFSETQ. The CDR3 covers 17 residues. The DNA of the CDR3 is TGCGCCAGCAGCAGCAGTAGCGGGGGGCCGAACACCGGGGAGCTGTTTTTT. This gives the protein CASSSSSGGPNTGELFF.

The CDR3 here is CASSEYWERNTEAFF. The CDR3 nucleotides read TGTGCCAGCAGTGAATATTGGGAGAGAAACACTGAAGCTTTCTTT. The chain joins TRBV25-1 to TRBJ1-1; D ambiguous. The CDR3 is 15 residues long. Looked up from germline, CDR1 is MGHDK and CDR2 is SYGVNS. Trimming removed 0 bases at V and 2 bases at J, with 10 bases between.

The V and J genes are TRBV3-1 (or the pseudogene TRBV3-2) and TRBJ1-2, with 8 bases matching TRBD1. This CDR3 is 14 amino acids long. J lost 4 bases, V lost 5 bases, and 6 bases had no gene match. CDR1 LGHDT and CDR2 YNNKEL come from the germline V gene (reference sequence). CDR3: CASSGGTGAYGYTF. CDR3 nucleotides: TGTGCCAGCAGCGGAGGGACAGGTGCCTATGGCTACACCTTC.

CDR3 amino acids: CASRGVLKANYGYTF. Written as DNA, the CDR3 is TGTGCCAGCCGAGGGGTACTCAAAGCTAACTATGGCTACACCTTC. The V call is TRBV6-5, the J call TRBJ1-2, with D possibly being TRBD1 (5 bases). V dropped 8 bases and J dropped 0 bases, with 16 bases sitting between them. The CDR3 has 15 residues. Germline CDR1 reads MNHEY; CDR2 reads SVGAGI.

The V and J genes are TRBV7-9 and TRBJ2-2; TRBD2 aligns across 11 bases. Per the germline V gene, CDR1 is SEHNR and CDR2 is FQNEAQ (reference sequence). The CDR3 consists of 16 residues. V was pared by 3 bases and J by 4 bases, with 4 bases of the junction left unmatched. CDR3 nucleotides: TGTGCCAGCAGCTTTCCACTAGCGGGAGTCACCGGGGAGCTGTTTTTT. This encodes CASSFPLAGVTGELFF.

The chain employs TRBV11-2 and TRBJ2-5, with D perhaps being TRBD1 or TRBD2 (5 bases each). Germline loops: CDR1 SGHAT, CDR2 FQNNGV. The germline V and J ends were trimmed by 5 bases and 5 bases, with 15 bases remaining between them. The CDR3 is made up of 14 amino acids. This CDR3 reads CASSPTRGVETQYF. In DNA form, the CDR3 reads TGTGCCAGCAGCCCGACCCGAGGGGTCGAGACCCAGTACTTC.

V is TRBV19 and J is TRBJ1-5, with 8 nucleotides matching TRBD1. V trimming: 3 bases; J trimming: 2 bases; junction bases outside the gene matches: 9. The CDR3 runs 17 residues. In germline, CDR1 is LNHDA, CDR2 SQIVND (reference sequence). CDR3 amino acids: CASSIRTGRIGNQPQHF. The CDR3 DNA sequence: TGTGCCAGTAGTATCAGGACAGGGAGGATTGGCAATCAGCCCCAGCATTTT. Together with reference TRBV19 and TRBJ1-5, the CDR3 gives the full variable domain: DGGITQSPKYLFRKEGQNVTLSCEQNLNHDAMYWYRQDPGQGLRLIYYSQIVNDFQKGDIAEGYSVSREKKESFPLTVTSAQKNPTAFYLCASSIRTGRIGNQPQHFGDGTRLSIL.

This clone was observed once. The rearrangement links TRBV2 to TRBJ1-1, with 7 nucleotides matching TRBD1. CDR3 length: 14 amino acids. CDR1 and CDR2 from the germline V gene are SNHLY and FYNNEI. V dropped 4 bases and J dropped 9; count of bases not matched to a gene: 11. For the CDR3, the DNA is TGTGCCAGCAGTGGTTTCGAGGGGGCGCGGCAAGCTTTCTTT. Encoded protein: CASSGFEGARQAFF.

V usage is TRBV14 and J usage is TRBJ2-7; D is perhaps TRBD2 (6 bases). Germline CDR1 and CDR2: SGHDN and FVKESK. Deletions cut 1 base from V and 0 bases from J, with 13 bases between. The CDR3 has 16 residues. The CDR3 sequence is CASSQADYWGSYEQYF. The DNA for the CDR3 is TGTGCCAGCAGCCAAGCGGACTACTGGGGCTCCTACGAGCAGTACTTC.

The rearrangement links TRBV15 to TRBJ2-6, with D hard to call. Germline CDR1 LNHNV, CDR2 YYDKDF (reference sequence). Trimming stripped 9 bases from V and 2 bases from J, with 8 bases between. This CDR3 is built from 13 residues. As DNA, the CDR3 is TGTGCCACTCTAAGTCCTGGGGCCAACGTCCTGACTTTC. Translating gives CATLSPGANVLTF. Supplemented by reference TRBV15 and TRBJ2-6, the full variable domain reads DAMVIQNPRYQVTQFGKPVTLSCSQTLNHNVMYWYQQKSSQAPKLLFHYYDKDFNNEADTPDNFQSRRPNTSFCFLDIRSPGLGDTAMYLCATLSPGANVLTFGAGSRLTVL.

V usage is TRBV15 and J usage is TRBJ2-1, with 10 bases identical to TRBD2. With V trimmed by 3 bases and J by 7 bases, 9 bases remained unmatched. The CDR3 covers 16 residues. Germline loops: CDR1 LNHNV, CDR2 YYDKDF (reference sequence). The CDR3 nucleotides are TGTGCCACCAGCAGGGGACCGACTAGCGGGCCTAATGAGCAGTTCTTC. This sequence encodes CATSRGPTSGPNEQFF. Combining the CDR3 with reference TRBV15 and TRBJ2-1 gives the whole variable domain DAMVIQNPRYQVTQFGKPVTLSCSQTLNHNVMYWYQQKSSQAPKLLFHYYDKDFNNEADTPDNFQSRRPNTSFCFLDIRSPGLGDTAMYLCATSRGPTSGPNEQFFGPGTRLTVL.

CDR3 nucleotides: TGTGCCAGCAGTCCCGTCGGGACAGCGAACACCGGGGAGCTGTTTTTT. This translates into CASSPVGTANTGELFF. The rearrangement uses TRBV27 and TRBJ2-2, with 7 bases that match TRBD1. This CDR3 contains 16 residues. Germline lookup yields CDR1 MNHEY and CDR2 SMNVEV (reference sequence). The V segment lost 5 bases and the J segment 0 bases; nucleotides outside the gene matches: 6.

The chain employs TRBV5-6 and TRBJ2-3; D may correspond to TRBD1 or TRBD2 (6 bases each). V was shortened by 0 bases and J by 2 bases, with 10 bases between the two germline ends. Germline CDR1 SGHDT, CDR2 YYEEEE. The CDR3 is made up of 15 amino acids. CDR3 bases: TGTGCCAGCAGCTTGGCCGGGGGCCTCACAGATACGCAGTATTTT. The encoded protein is CASSLAGGLTDTQYF.

This clone is a singleton in its sample. The chain couples TRBV15 to TRBJ1-1, with D possibly matching TRBD1 (5 bases). V dropped 2 bases and J dropped 1 base, with 14 bases sitting between them. From germline, CDR1 is LNHNV and CDR2 YYDKDF (reference sequence). This CDR3 has 16 residues. This CDR3 reads CATSRHLGTENTEAFF. The CDR3 nucleotides are TGTGCCACCAGCAGACACCTCGGGACGGAGAACACTGAAGCTTTCTTT.

The rearrangement uses TRBV3-1 (or the pseudogene TRBV3-2) and TRBJ2-1; TRBD1 aligns across 8 bases. CDR1 LGHDT and CDR2 YNNKEL come from the germline V gene (reference sequence). The CDR3 has 15 amino acids. V dropped 4 bases and J dropped 7; count of bases not matched to a gene: 9. In DNA, the CDR3 is TGTGCCAGCAGCCCGCGGCAGACAGGGGAAAATGAGCAGTTCTTC. Residues: CASSPRQTGENEQFF.

This chain joins TRBV19 and TRBJ1-1; D remains unclear. Between the trimmed V and J ends, which lost 1 base and 4 bases, there was a span of 10 bases. The CDR3 extends over 14 amino acids. Germline loops: CDR1 LNHDA, CDR2 SQIVND (reference sequence). CDR3 DNA: TGTGCCAGTAGTATAGGAAGCAGGCGCACTGAAGCTTTCTTT. Protein sequence: CASSIGSRRTEAFF.